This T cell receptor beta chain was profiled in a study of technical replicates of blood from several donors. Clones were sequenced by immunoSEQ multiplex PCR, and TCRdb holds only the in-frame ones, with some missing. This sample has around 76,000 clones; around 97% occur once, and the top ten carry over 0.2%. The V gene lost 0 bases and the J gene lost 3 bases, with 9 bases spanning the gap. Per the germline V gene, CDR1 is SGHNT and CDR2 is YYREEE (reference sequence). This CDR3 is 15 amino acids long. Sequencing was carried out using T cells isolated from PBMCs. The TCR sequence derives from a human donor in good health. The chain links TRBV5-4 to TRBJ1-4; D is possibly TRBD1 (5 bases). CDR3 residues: CASSLEQDPNEKLFF. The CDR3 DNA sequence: TGTGCCAGCAGCTTGGAACAGGACCCTAATGAAAAACTGTTTTTT.